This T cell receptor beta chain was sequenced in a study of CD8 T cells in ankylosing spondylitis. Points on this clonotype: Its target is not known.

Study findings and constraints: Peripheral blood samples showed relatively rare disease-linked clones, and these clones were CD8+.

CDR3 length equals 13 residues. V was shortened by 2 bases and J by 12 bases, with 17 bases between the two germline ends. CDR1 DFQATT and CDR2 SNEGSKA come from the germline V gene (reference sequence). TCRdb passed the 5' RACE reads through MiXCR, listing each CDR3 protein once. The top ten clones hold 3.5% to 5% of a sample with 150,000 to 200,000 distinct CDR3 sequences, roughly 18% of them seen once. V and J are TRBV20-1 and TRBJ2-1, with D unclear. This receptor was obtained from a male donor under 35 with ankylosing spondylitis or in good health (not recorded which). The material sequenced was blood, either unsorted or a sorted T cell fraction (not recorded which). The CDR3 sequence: CSARTPDWGGQFF. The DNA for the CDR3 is TGCAGTGCTAGAACCCCCGATTGGGGTGGGCAGTTCTTC.